This TCR beta chain appears in the sequencing data of a study of a mutant IDH1 vaccine in newly diagnosed glioma. Study summary: Previous treatment comprised radiotherapy, temozolomide, or both, mostly both.

This clone showed up just once. The length of the CDR3 is 16 residues. The V end lost 0 bases, the J end lost 1 base, and 12 bases lay between the germline ends. Germline V gene lookup returns CDR1 LNHNV and CDR2 YYDKDF (reference sequence). Clones were sequenced by immunoSEQ multiplex PCR, and TCRdb holds only the in-frame ones, with some missing. The sample records roughly 16,000 clones, roughly 80% being singletons. The sample's time point: baseline, week 1 (first vaccination visit). As for treatment: pre-vaccination baseline after standard-of-care therapy. The J gene is TRBJ1-2, the V gene TRBV15; D is unresolved. This sample comprised PBMCs, obtained from a glioma patient treated with radiotherapy, temozolomide or both. The receptor's source is a man aged 35 to 55 with glioma. The CDR3 spells CATSRDRGPRNYGYTF. The CDR3 nucleotides are TGTGCCACCAGCAGAGATCGTGGACCCCGTAACTATGGCTACACCTTC.